This TCR beta chain was retrieved from a study of blood T cells in healthy people across ages. Through a sample-barcoded 5' primer and a J-beta primer mix, a second PCR was run for roughly 6 to 11 cycles. TCRdb re-called the 5' RACE reads through MiXCR, storing one row per CDR3 protein. The data contain more than 800,000 distinct CDR3 sequences, less than 35% of them singletons. The V end was cut by 9 bases, the J end by 7 bases, with 13 bases between. Germline CDR1 is SGHNT and CDR2 is YENEEA. The CDR3 extends over 12 amino acids. This clonotype was detected many times. The origin of this receptor is a woman aged 80 or older in good health. This chain links TRBV11-3 with TRBJ2-1, with a tentative D call TRBD1 (5 bases). Sequencing was done on a sample of blood. CDR3 in DNA: TGTGCCAGTGCTCAGGGTTGGAATGAGCAGTTCTTC. It is translated as CASAQGWNEQFF.